Detailed here is one T cell receptor beta chain. This receptor's antigen is unknown. No much larger clone exists at a distance of one base, and base qualities are not known. Library method: the immunoSEQ multiplex PCR assay. TCRdb re-hosts the immuneACCESS table, in-frame sequences only. Its copies lack some clones; in the studies checked, an unresolved V gene accounts for under half of them, and the cause for the rest is not known. This sample has 45,000 or so clones in its table, and 80% to 90% of those were observed once. In total, the top ten clones hold about 12% of the sample. Looking up the germline V gene (reference sequence) yields CDR1 GTSNPN and CDR2 SVGIG. V and J lose 3 bases and 2 bases, and a span of 17 bases separates them. The CDR3 goes from the cysteine to the phenylalanine over 15 residues. Solely the CDR3 DNA is kept, with 45 bases framed from the first base. The sample belongs to a study of CD4+ T cells in melanoma (dated by TCRdb to the early 2020s). As for the study more broadly: The study examined neoantigen-specific CD4+ T cells in human melanoma.

Donors were patients with melanoma. What the work shows at the level of the full study, not this receptor alone: Neoantigen-specific CD4+ T cells in melanoma were reported to show diverse differentiation states. Neoantigen-specific CD4+ T cells were reported to be correlated with the function of CD8+ T cells, macrophages and B cells.

This receptor was identified in a human donor with melanoma. Specimen: peripheral blood. This sequence uses TRBV30 and TRBJ2-7; no D gene call is confident. The nucleotide sequence is TGTGCCTGGAGGCGCCGGCGGCTGGTCCCCTACGAGCAGTACTTC. Its protein product is CAWRRRRLVPYEQYF.